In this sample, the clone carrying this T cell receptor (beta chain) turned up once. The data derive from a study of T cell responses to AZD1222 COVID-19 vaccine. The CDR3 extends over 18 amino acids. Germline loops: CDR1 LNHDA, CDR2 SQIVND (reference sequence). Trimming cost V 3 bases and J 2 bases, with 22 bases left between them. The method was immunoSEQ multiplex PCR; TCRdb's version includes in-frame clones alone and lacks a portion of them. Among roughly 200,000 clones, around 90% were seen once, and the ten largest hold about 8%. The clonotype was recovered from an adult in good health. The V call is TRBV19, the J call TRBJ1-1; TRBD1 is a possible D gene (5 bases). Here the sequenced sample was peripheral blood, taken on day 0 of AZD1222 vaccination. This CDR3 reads CASSIHAPGPYPNTEAFF. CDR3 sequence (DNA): TGTGCCAGTAGTATCCATGCCCCAGGGCCCTACCCAAACACTGAAGCTTTCTTT.